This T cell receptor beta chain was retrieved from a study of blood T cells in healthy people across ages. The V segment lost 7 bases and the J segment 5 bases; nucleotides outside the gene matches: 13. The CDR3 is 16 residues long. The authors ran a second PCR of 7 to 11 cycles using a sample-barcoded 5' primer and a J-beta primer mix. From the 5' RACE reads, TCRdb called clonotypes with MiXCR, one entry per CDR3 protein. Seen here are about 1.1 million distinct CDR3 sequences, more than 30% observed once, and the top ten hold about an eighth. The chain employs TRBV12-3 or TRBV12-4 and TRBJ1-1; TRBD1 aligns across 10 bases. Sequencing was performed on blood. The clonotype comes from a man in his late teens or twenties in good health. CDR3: CASIPRQGARRTEAFF. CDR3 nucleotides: TGTGCCAGCATACCGCGACAGGGGGCGCGGAGGACTGAAGCTTTCTTT.